This TCR beta chain comes out of a study of blood T cell repertoires in COVID-19. Study-level background: The samples span acute and convalescent COVID-19 from the United States, Italy and Spain. T cells, B-cell-depleted T cells, or PBMCs provided the cDNA or gDNA that served as material.

The cohort comprised adults aged roughly 18 to 95 years residing in approximately 22 US areas. CDR3 length: 15 residues. CDR1 SGHTA and CDR2 FQGNSA come from the germline V gene. Trimming stripped 8 bases from V and 2 bases from J, with 13 bases between. Per the original methods: From reference gene primer amplification, estimates of nucleated cell counts were derived. Using immunoSEQ multiplex PCR, the repertoire was profiled, and TCRdb retains in-frame clones only, with some absent. V and J calls and clone size are given by that table; D and trimming were obtained from the DNA. The data show fewer than 350,000 clones, approximately 90% seen once.

Sequenced: PBMCs or T cells enriched from blood (not recorded which). The V and J genes are TRBV7-2 and TRBJ1-6; D is possibly TRBD1 (6 bases). The TCR originated in a woman aged 40-49 years with acute COVID-19. CDR3 sequence: CASQPGVAYNSPLHF. DNA of the CDR3: TGTGCCAGCCAACCAGGGGTCGCCTATAATTCACCCCTCCACTTT.